This T cell receptor beta chain was captured by sequencing in a study of identical twins. Points from the study as a whole: Conclusions were based on cross-sectional statistical analysis, without following the same donors. When twins shared out-of-frame alpha sequences, those sequences had excess low generation probability.

This clonotype was seen a few times. Its antigen remains unknown. TCRdb ran MiXCR on the 5' RACE reads and lists one entry per CDR3 protein. This table has around 960,000 distinct CDR3 sequences, 10% to 15% appearing once. The V and J ends lost 8 bases and 7 bases, in that order; junction bases with no gene match: 9. The germline V gene encodes CDR1 MDHEN and CDR2 SYDVKM. CDR3 length: 13 amino acids. These data were also filed under a second study, of yellow fever vaccine responses in identical twins.

The sequence was collected from a woman aged 18 to 35 in good health. The V and J genes are TRBV28 and TRBJ2-7; the match to TRBD1 covers 9 bases. Sequencing was done on a sample of PBMCs. CDR3 DNA sequence: TGTGCCAGCGCTGGGACAGGGCGGGATGAGCAGTACTTC. Its protein is CASAGTGRDEQYF.